The 17 T cell receptor beta chains in this list originate from one sample, sequenced in a study of Graves' ophthalmopathy and Graves' hyperthyroidism. Beta-chain TCR CDR3 regions were amplified from RNA transcripts. HTBI primers primed a first-round RT-PCR, and a second-round multiplex PCR followed. From the multiplex PCR reads, TCRdb called clonotypes with MiXCR, one entry per CDR3 protein. The table includes 350,000 to 450,000 distinct CDR3 sequences, approximately 16% detected once. The source material was peripheral blood. These receptors were collected from a woman younger than 35 with Graves' ophthalmopathy.

This clonotype was counted ten times or more. The chain employs TRBV5-1 and TRBJ1-2; TRBD1 might be the D (6 bases). The CDR3 runs to 17 residues. The V end lost 4 bases, the J end lost 6 bases, and 25 bases lay between the germline ends. Germline assignment: CDR1 SGHRS and CDR2 YFSETQ. The CDR3: CASSIRGSSLPRDGYTF. Here the CDR3 DNA reads TGCGCCAGCAGCATAAGGGGGTCTTCCCTCCCGCGTGATGGCTACACCTTC.

This clonotype was counted many times. The rearrangement links TRBV11-2 to TRBJ2-7; D is unclear. The germline V gene encodes CDR1 SGHAT and CDR2 FQNNGV. The germline V and J ends were trimmed by 5 bases and 4 bases, with 18 bases remaining between them. This CDR3 has 15 residues. CDR3 DNA: TGTGCCAGCAGCCGTAGTGGCGGTCTGCGGTACGAGCAGTACTTC. It is translated as CASSRSGGLRYEQYF.

This clonotype has ten or more counts. One base away lies a much larger clone, so this may be a sequencing read error. V is TRBV6-1 and J is TRBJ2-5; no clear D. CDR1 MNHNS and CDR2 SASEGT come from the germline V gene. The CDR3 consists of 10 residues. V lost 6 bases and J lost 3, with 2 bases in between. The CDR3 nucleotides read TGTGCCAGCAGGAAAGAGACCCAGTACTTC. Translation gives CASRKETQYF.

The V and J genes are TRBV10-3 and TRBJ2-5; D remains unclear. This CDR3 is built from 13 residues. From germline, CDR1 is ENHRY and CDR2 SYGVKD. The germline V and J ends were trimmed by 5 bases and 1 base, with 8 bases remaining between them. The CDR3 protein is CAISTSPQETQYF. CDR3 DNA: TGTGCCATCAGTACCAGCCCCCAAGAGACCCAGTACTTC.

This clonotype occurred many times. The chain employs TRBV7-2 and TRBJ2-7; 10 nucleotides line up with TRBD2. J lost 0 bases, V lost 3 bases, and 5 bases had no gene match. The CDR3 consists of 16 residues. Germline CDR1 and CDR2: SGHTA and FQGNSA. This CDR3 reads CASSFSLAGGSYEQYF. The DNA of the CDR3 is TGTGCCAGCAGCTTCTCCTTAGCGGGGGGCTCCTACGAGCAGTACTTC.

The rearrangement links TRBV6-5 to TRBJ2-5; maybe TRBD2 (6 bases). This CDR3 region has 13 residues. Germline CDR1 and CDR2: MNHEY and SVGAGI. V shed 7 bases and J shed 2 bases, with 11 bases lying between them. CDR3 region: CASMRDGQETQYF. The CDR3 DNA is TGTGCCAGCATGCGGGACGGACAAGAGACCCAGTACTTC.

This clonotype was seen repeatedly, ten times or more. The chain has TRBV7-2 and TRBJ2-5; 13 bases are shared with TRBD2. Germline V gene data show CDR1 as SGHTA and CDR2 as FQGNSA. The CDR3 contains 14 residues. V shed 7 bases, J shed 7 bases, and the junction held 6 bases outside the gene matches. The CDR3 nucleotides read TGTGCCAGCACCTTGGGGACTAGCGGGGCGACCCAGTACTTC. This codes for CASTLGTSGATQYF.

This clonotype was counted ten times or more. The V gene is TRBV7-9, the J gene TRBJ2-5; D gene unclear. In germline, CDR1 is SEHNR, CDR2 FQNEAQ (reference sequence). With 5 bases removed from V and 3 bases from J, the gap between germline ends came to 16 bases. The CDR3 contains 15 residues. The chain's CDR3 is CASSPSRGREETQYF. The CDR3 DNA sequence: TGTGCCAGCAGCCCATCGCGAGGCAGAGAAGAGACCCAGTACTTC.

This clonotype was observed many times. The J gene is TRBJ2-2, the V gene TRBV20-1; D gene ambiguous. The V end lost 8 bases, the J end lost 4 bases, and 11 bases lay between the germline ends. The CDR3 covers 12 residues. Germline-derived CDR1 and CDR2 are DFQATT and SNEGSKA (reference sequence). In DNA, the CDR3 is TGCAGTACGGGTCATGGCACCGGGGAGCTGTTTTTT. This codes for CSTGHGTGELFF.

The sample holds many counts of this clonotype. This chain uses TRBV7-2 with TRBJ2-5, with a weak D call TRBD1 (6 bases). The ends were cut back, 5 bases at V and 1 base at J, with 11 bases in the middle. The CDR3 loop spans 14 amino acids. Germline CDR1 reads SGHTA; CDR2 reads FQGNSA. The CDR3 sequence is CASSPQGFQETQYF. The CDR3, as DNA: TGTGCCAGCAGCCCACAGGGCTTCCAAGAGACCCAGTACTTC.

In its sample, this clonotype was seen many times. This chain links TRBV6-2 or TRBV6-3 with TRBJ2-5; the D is unclear. V lost 0 bases to trimming and J lost 2 bases, with 7 bases between them. Looked up from germline, CDR1 is MNHEY and CDR2 is SVGEGT. This CDR3 spans 14 amino acids. DNA of the CDR3: TGTGCCAGCAGTTACTCTTCCGTTCAAGAGACCCAGTACTTC. Translation: CASSYSSVQETQYF.

There are many counts of this clonotype. The gene calls are TRBV12-3 or TRBV12-4 and TRBJ1-5; D is unclear. The CDR3 sequence is 14 residues long. V was pared by 2 bases and J by 3 bases, with 8 bases between. The CDR3 is CASSLPGANQPQHF. Written as DNA, the CDR3 is TGTGCCAGCAGTTTACCGGGCGCCAATCAGCCCCAGCATTTT.

This clonotype was found many times. The J gene is TRBJ1-1, the V gene TRBV29-1; 7 bases align to TRBD1. The V gene end was trimmed by 7 bases and the J gene end by 1 base; junction bases not matched to a gene: 9. The CDR3 length is 14 residues. Germline lookup yields CDR1 SQVTM and CDR2 ANQGSEA. CDR3 sequence: CSAAGTAKNTEAFF. In DNA form, the CDR3 reads TGCAGCGCTGCCGGGACAGCGAAGAACACTGAAGCTTTCTTT.

This clonotype was found many times. The chain employs TRBV11-2 and TRBJ2-2; D may match TRBD1 or TRBD2 (5 bases each). CDR3 length: 17 residues. The germline V and J ends were trimmed by 4 bases and 2 bases, with 17 bases remaining between them. Germline V gene sequence: CDR1 SGHAT, CDR2 FQNNGV. For the CDR3, the DNA is TGTGCCAGCAGCTCGTACGGCCTCAGGGACAACACCGGGGAGCTGTTTTTT. It yields the protein CASSSYGLRDNTGELFF.

The table lists this clonotype with a count of one. The chain combines TRBV6-2 or TRBV6-3 with TRBJ2-7; 13 nucleotides agree with TRBD2. There are 18 residues in the CDR3. Germline CDR1 is MNHEY and CDR2 is SVGEGT. The ends lost 4 bases at V and 2 bases at J; junction bases unmatched: 11. The CDR3 is CASSSTLGGLAGPYEQYF. The CDR3 coding sequence is TGTGCCAGCAGTTCAACCCTCGGGGGACTAGCGGGACCCTACGAGCAGTACTTC.

This clonotype showed up many times. The rearrangement joins TRBV28 to TRBJ2-2; 7 bases line up with TRBD1. This CDR3 has 15 amino acids. Losses at the gene ends were 7 bases for V and 2 bases for J; bases not matched to a gene: 7. Germline CDR1 MDHEN, CDR2 SYDVKM. Written as DNA, the CDR3 is TGTGCCAGCAAATTTCGGGACAGCAACACCGGGGAGCTGTTTTTT. It encodes CASKFRDSNTGELFF.

This clonotype was counted at least ten times. The rearrangement joins TRBV29-1 to TRBJ1-1, with 12 bases identical to TRBD1. Germline lookup yields CDR1 SQVTM and CDR2 ANQGSEA. J lost 4 bases, V lost 4 bases, and 13 bases had no gene match. This CDR3 has 17 residues. The CDR3 DNA is TGCAGCGTTGTTGGGACAGGGGGCTCTTTTATTGGCACTGAAGCTTTCTTT. Translation gives CSVVGTGGSFIGTEAFF.